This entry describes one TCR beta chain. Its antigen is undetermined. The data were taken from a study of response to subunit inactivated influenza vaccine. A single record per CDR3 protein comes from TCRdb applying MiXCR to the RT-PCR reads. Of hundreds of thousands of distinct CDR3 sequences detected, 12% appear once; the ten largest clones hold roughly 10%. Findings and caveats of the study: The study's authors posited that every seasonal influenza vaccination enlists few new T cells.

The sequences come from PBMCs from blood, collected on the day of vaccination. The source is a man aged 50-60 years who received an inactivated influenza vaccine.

The CDR3 region has the DNA TGTGCCAGCAGCCTCCTCGTCGGGACTAGCGGGAGAGGGGGTGGAGCCAAAAACATTCAGTACTTC. Amino acids: CASSLLVGTSGRGGGAKNIQYF. V and J are TRBV4-2 and TRBJ2-4; 14 positions agree with TRBD2. The CDR3 runs to 22 residues. Germline V gene lookup returns CDR1 LGHNA and CDR2 YNFKEQ. After removal of 4 bases from V and 0 bases from J, the junction contained 17 bases not matched to a gene.